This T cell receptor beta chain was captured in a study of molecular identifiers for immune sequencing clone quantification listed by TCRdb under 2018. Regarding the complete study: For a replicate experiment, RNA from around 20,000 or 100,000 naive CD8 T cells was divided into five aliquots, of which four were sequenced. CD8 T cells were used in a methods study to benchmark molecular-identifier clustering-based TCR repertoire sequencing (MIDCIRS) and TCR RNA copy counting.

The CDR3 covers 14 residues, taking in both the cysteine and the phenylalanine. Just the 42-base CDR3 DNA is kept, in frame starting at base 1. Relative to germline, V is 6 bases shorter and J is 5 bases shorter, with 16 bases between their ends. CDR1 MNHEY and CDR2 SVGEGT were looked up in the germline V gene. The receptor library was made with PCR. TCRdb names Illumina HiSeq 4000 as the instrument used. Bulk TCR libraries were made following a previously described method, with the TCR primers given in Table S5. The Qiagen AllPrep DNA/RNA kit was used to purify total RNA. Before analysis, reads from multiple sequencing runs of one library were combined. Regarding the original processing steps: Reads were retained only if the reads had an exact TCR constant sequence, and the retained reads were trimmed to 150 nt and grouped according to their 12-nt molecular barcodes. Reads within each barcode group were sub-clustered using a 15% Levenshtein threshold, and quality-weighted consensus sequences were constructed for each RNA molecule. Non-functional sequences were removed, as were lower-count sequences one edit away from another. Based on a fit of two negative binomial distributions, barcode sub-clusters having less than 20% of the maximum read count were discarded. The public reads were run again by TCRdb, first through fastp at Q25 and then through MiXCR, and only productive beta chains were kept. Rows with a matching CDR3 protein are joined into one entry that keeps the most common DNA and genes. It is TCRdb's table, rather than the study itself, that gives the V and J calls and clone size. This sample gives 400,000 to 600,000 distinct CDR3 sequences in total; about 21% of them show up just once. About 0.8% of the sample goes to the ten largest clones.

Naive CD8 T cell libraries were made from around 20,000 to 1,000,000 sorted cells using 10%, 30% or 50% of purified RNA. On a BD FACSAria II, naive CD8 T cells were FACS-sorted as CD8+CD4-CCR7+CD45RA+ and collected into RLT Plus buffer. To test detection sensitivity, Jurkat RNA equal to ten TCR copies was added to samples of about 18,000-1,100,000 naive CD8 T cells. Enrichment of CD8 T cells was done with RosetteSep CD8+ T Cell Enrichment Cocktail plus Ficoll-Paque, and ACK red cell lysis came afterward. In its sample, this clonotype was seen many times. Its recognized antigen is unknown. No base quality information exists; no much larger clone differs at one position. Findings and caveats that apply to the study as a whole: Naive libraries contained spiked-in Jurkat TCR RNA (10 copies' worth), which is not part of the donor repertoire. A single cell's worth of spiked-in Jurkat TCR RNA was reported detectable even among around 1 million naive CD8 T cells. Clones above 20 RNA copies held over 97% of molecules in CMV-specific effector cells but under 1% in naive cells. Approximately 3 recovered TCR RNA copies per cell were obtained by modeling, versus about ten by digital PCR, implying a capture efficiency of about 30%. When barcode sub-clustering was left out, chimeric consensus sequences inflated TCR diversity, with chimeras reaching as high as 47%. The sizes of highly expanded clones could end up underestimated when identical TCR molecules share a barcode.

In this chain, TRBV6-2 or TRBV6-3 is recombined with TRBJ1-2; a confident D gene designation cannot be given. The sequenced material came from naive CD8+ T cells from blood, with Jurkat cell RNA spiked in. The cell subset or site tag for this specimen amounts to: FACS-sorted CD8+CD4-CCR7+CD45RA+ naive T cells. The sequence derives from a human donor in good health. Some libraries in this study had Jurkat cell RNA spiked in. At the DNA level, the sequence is TGTGCCAGCAGAAGCCCTGACCAGCTTTATGGCTACACCTTC. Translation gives CASRSPDQLYGYTF.